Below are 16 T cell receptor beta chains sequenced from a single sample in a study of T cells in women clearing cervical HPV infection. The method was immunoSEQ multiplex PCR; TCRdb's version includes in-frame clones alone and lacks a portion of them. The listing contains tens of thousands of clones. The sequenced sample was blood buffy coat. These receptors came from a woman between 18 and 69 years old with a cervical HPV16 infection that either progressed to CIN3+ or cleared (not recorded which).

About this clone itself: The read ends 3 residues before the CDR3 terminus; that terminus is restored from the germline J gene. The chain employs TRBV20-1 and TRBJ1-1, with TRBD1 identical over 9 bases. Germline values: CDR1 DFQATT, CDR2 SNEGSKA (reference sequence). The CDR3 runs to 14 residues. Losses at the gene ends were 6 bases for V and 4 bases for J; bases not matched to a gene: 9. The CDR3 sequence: CSALTTGGRTEAFF. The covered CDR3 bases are TGCAGTGCCCTCACCACAGGGGGCCGCACTGAA.

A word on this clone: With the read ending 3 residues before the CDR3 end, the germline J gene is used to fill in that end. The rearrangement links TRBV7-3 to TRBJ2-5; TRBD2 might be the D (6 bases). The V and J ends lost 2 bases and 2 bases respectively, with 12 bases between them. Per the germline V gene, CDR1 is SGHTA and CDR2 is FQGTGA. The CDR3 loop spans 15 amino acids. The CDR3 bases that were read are TGTGCCAGCAGCTTATTGGGGGGTGAGCAAGAGACC. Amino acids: CASSLLGGEQET. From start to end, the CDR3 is CASSLLGGEQETQYF.

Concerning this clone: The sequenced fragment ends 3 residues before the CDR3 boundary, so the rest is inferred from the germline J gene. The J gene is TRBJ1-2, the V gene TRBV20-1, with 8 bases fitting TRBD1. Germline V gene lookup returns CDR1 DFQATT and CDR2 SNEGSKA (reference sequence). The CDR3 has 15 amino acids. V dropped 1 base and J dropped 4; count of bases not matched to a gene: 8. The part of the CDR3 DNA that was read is TGCAGTGCTAGAGCCCGGACAGGGCAAGGCTATGGC. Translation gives CSARARTGQGYG. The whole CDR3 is CSARARTGQGYGYTF.

CDR3 bases read: TGTGCCAGCAGTGCGGGACAGGGGATTGAGGAGACC. It specifies CASSAGQGIEET. The whole CDR3 sequence reads CASSAGQGIEETQYF. The chain couples TRBV7-2 to TRBJ2-5; TRBD1 matches 10 bases. The missing CDR3 end, 3 residues past where the read stops, is filled in from the germline J gene. V dropped 6 bases and J dropped 5; count of bases not matched to a gene: 9. Per germline, CDR1 SGHTA and CDR2 FQGNSA. The CDR3 consists of 15 residues.

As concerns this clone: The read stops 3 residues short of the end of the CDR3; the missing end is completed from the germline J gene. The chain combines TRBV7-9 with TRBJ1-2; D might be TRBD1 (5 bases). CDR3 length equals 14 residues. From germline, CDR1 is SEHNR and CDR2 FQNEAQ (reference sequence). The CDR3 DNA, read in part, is TGTGCCAGCAGCTTAGCGCTATCAGGGTTGGGC. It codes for CASSLALSGLG. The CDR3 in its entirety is CASSLALSGLGYTF.

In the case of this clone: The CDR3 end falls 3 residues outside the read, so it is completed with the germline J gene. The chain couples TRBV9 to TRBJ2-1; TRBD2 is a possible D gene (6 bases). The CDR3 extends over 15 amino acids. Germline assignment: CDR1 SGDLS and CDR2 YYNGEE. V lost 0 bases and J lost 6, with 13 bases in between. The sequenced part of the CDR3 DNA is TGTGCCAGCAGCGTAGCGACGGGAGCGGCCAATGAG. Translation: CASSVATGAANE. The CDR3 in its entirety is CASSVATGAANEQFF.

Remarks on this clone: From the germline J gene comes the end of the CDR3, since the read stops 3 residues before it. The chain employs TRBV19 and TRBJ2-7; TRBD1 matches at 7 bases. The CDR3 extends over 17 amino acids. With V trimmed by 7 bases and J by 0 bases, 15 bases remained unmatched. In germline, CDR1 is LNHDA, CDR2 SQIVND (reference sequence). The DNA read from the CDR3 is TGTGCCAGTAAAAGAGAGGCCGGGACAGTTAGCTCCTACGAG. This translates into CASKREAGTVSSYE. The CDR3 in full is CASKREAGTVSSYEQYF.

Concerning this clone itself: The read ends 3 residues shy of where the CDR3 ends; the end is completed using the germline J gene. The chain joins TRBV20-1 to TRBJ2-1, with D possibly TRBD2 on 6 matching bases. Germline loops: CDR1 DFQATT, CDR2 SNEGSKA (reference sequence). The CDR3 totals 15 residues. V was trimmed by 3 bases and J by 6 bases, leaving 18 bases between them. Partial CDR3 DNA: TGCAGTGCTAGCCTGGGACTTGGTTCGGGCAATGAG. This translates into CSASLGLGSGNE. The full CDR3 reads CSASLGLGSGNEQFF.

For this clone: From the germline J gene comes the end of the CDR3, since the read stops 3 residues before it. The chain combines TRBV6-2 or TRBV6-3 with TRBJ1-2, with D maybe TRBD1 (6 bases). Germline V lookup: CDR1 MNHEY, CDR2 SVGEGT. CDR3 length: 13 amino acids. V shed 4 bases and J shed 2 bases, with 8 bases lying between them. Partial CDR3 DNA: TGTGCCAGCAGTTCCACAGGGAACTATGGC. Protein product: CASSSTGNYG. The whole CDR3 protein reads CASSSTGNYGYTF.

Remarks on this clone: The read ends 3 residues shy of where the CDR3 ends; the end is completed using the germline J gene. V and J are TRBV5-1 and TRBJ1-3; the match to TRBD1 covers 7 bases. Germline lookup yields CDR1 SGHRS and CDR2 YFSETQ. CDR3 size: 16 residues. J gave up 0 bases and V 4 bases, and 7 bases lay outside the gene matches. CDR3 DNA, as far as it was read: TGCGCCAGCAGCCCTGGGACAGCGAGCTCTGGAAACACC. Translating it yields CASSPGTASSGNT. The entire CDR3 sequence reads CASSPGTASSGNTIYF.

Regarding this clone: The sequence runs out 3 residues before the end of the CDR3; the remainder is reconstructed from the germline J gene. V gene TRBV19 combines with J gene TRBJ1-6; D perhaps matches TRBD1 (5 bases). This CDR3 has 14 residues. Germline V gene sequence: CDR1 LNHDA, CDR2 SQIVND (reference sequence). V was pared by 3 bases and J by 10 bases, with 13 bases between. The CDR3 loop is CASSIEGKKSPLHF. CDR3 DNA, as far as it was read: TGTGCCAGTAGTATTGAGGGGAAGAAATCACCC.

The DNA read from the CDR3 is TGCGCCGCCTCTAATCCACGCGGACAGCACAATCAGCCC. It is translated as CAASNPRGQHNQP. The full CDR3 protein is CAASNPRGQHNQPQHF. This chain uses TRBV10-1 with TRBJ1-5; TRBD1 is a possible D gene (6 bases). The read terminates 3 residues before the CDR3 end, so the remaining end is supplied by the germline J gene. Trimming pared 11 bases from V and 3 bases from J, leaving 23 bases between. The CDR3 covers 16 residues. Germline lookup yields CDR1 WNHNN and CDR2 SYGVQD (reference sequence).

This CDR3 is CSARRDNGYTF. CDR3 DNA, as far as it was read: TGCAGTGCTAGGCGGGACAACGGC. This chain joins TRBV20-1 and TRBJ1-2, with D possibly TRBD1 on 6 matching bases. With the read ending 3 residues before the CDR3 end, the germline J gene is used to fill in that end. The CDR3 runs to 11 residues. Germline V gene sequence: CDR1 DFQATT, CDR2 SNEGSKA (reference sequence).

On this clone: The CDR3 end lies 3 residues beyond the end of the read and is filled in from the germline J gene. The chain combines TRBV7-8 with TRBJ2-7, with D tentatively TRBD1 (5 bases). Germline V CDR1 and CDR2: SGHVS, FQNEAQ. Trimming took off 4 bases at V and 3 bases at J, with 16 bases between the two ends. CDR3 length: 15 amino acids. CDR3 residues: CASSSPSGFGYEQYF. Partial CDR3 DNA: TGTGCCAGCAGCTCGCCGTCAGGGTTTGGCTACGAG.

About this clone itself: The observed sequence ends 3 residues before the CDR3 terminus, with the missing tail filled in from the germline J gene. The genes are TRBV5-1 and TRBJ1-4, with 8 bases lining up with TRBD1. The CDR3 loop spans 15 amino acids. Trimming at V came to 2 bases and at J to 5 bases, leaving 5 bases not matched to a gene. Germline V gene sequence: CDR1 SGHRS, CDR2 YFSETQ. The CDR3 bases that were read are TGCGCCAGCAGCTTAACGACAGGGGTCAATGAAAAA. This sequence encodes CASSLTTGVNEK. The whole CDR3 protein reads CASSLTTGVNEKLFF.

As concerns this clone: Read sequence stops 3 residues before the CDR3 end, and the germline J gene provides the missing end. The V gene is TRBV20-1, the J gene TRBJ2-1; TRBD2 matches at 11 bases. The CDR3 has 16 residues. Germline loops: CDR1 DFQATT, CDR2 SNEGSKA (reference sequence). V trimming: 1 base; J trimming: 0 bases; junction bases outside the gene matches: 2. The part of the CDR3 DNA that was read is TGCAGTGCTAGAGGCACTAGCGGGAGCTCCTACAATGAG. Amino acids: CSARGTSGSSYNE. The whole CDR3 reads CSARGTSGSSYNEQFF.